The 2 T cell receptor beta chains presented below share a single source sample, sequenced in a study of blood T cell repertoires in COVID-19. The repertoire was sequenced with immunoSEQ multiplex PCR; TCRdb's copy has only in-frame clones and lacks some. The sample contains over 200,000 clones, roughly 87% of which appear only once. The sequenced material came from peripheral blood. The receptors shown here come from a woman aged 25 to 39 with acute or convalescent COVID-19.

The chain carries TRBV30 and TRBJ2-1; no clear D gene. This CDR3 spans 13 amino acids. Germline CDR1 and CDR2: GTSNPN and SVGIG (reference sequence). V was trimmed by 0 bases and J by 3 bases, leaving 6 bases between them. The CDR3 coding sequence is TGTGCCTGGAGTGTAACCAGCTACAATGAGCAGTTCTTC. This gives the protein CAWSVTSYNEQFF.

V gene TRBV19 combines with J gene TRBJ2-3, with a weak D call TRBD2 (6 bases). Germline assignment: CDR1 LNHDA and CDR2 SQIVND (reference sequence). The ends were cut back, 7 bases at V and 2 bases at J, with 16 bases in the middle. The CDR3 is 15 residues long. The CDR3 sequence: CASTVGGLITDTQYF. CDR3 coding DNA: TGTGCCAGTACGGTGGGGGGTTTAATCACAGATACGCAGTATTTT.